The T cell receptor beta chain under discussion was sequenced for a study of T cells in Graves' hyperthyroidism and ophthalmopathy. Turning to the study itself: Sampling of peripheral blood happened at initial diagnosis, prior to any treatment. Study results and caveats: The model made its ophthalmopathy prediction, and onset followed a median around 6.5 months later.

This clonotype was observed at least ten times. The antigen is undetermined. Germline CDR1 is SGHTA and CDR2 is FQGNSA. The CDR3 length is 13 residues. Trimming left V 3 bases short and J 1 base short, with 6 bases between. Stable Graves' hyperthyroidism meant no ophthalmopathy progression within 18 months. Reasons for excluding patients were uncontrolled infection, other autoimmune disease, pregnancy or lactation. TCR beta CDR3 regions were amplified from RNA. RT-PCR in the first round (using the HTBI primer set) targeted the TCR CDR3. TCRdb passed the multiplex PCR reads through MiXCR, listing each CDR3 protein once. The sample has about 740,000 distinct CDR3 sequences; 14% are singletons.

The chain recombines TRBV7-2 with TRBJ2-5; D remains ambiguous. Sequencing was carried out using blood. The clonotype was recovered from a woman aged 18-35 years with Graves' hyperthyroidism. CDR3 sequence (DNA): TGTGCCAGCAGCTTTTTCGTCCAAGAGACCCAGTACTTC. Translating it yields CASSFFVQETQYF.